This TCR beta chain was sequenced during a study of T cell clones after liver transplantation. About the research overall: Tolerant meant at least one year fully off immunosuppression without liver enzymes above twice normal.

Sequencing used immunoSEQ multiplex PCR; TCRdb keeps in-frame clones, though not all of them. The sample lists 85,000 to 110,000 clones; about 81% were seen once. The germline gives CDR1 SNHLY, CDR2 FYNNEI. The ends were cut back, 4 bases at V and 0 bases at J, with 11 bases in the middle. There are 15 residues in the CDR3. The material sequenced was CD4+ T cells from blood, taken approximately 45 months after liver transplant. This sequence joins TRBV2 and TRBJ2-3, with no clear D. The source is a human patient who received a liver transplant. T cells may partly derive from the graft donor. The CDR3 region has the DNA TGTGCCAGCAGTGGAAAACAGACCAGCACAGATACGCAGTATTTT. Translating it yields CASSGKQTSTDTQYF.